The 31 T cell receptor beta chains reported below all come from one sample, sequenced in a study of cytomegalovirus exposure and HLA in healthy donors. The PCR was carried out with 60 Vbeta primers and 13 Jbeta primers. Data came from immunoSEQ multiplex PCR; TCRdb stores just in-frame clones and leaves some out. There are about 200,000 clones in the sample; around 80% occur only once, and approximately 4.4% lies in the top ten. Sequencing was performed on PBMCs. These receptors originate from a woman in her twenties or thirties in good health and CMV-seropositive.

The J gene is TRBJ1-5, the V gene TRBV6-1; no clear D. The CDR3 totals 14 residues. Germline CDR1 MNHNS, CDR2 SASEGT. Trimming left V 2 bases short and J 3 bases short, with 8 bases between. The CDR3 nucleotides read TGTGCCAGCAGTGAACTCTCCTACAATCAGCCCCAGCATTTT. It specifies CASSELSYNQPQHF.

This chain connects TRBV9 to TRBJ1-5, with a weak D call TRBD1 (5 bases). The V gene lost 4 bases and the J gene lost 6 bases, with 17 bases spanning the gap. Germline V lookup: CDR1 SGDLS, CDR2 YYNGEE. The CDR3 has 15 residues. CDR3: CASSKSGGGGQPQHF. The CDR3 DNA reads TGTGCCAGCAGCAAATCGGGGGGGGGAGGTCAGCCCCAGCATTTT.

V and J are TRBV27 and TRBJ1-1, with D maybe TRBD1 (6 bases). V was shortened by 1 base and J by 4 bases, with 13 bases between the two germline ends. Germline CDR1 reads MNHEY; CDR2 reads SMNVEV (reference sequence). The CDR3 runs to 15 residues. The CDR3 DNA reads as TGTGCCAGCAGTTTATACGGGGGGCGGTTCACTGAAGCTTTCTTT. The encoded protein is CASSLYGGRFTEAFF.

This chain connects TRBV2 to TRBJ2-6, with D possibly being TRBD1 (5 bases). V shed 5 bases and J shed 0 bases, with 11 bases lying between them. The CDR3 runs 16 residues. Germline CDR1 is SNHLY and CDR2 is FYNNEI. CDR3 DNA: TGTGCCAGCAGTATCGGTGACAGCTCTGGGGCCAACGTCCTGACTTTC. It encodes CASSIGDSSGANVLTF.

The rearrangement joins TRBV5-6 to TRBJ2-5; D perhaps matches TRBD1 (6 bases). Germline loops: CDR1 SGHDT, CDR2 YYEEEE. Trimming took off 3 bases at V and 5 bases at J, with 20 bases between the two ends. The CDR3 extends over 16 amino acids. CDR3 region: CASSSLGGISIETQYF. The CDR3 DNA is TGTGCCAGCAGCTCTCTTGGGGGCATCAGCATCGAGACCCAGTACTTC.

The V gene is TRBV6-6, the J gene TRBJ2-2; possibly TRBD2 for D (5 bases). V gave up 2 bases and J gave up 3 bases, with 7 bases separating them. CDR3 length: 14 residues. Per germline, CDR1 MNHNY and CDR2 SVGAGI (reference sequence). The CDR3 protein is CASSYEGDTGELFF. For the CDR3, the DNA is TGTGCCAGCAGTTACGAGGGAGACACCGGGGAGCTGTTTTTT.

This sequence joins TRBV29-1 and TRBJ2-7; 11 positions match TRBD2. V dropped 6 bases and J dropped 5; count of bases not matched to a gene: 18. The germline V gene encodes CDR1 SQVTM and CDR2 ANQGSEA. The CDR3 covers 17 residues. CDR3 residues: CSVPRGGFSGGDDEQYF. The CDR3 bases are TGCAGCGTGCCCCGTGGAGGTTTTAGCGGGGGGGACGACGAGCAGTACTTC.

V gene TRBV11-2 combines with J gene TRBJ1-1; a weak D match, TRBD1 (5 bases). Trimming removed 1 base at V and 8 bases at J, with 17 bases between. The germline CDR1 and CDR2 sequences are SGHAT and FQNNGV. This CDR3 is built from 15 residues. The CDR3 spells CASSLVPGREGEAFF. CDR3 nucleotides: TGTGCCAGCAGCTTAGTCCCGGGCAGGGAGGGAGAAGCTTTCTTT.

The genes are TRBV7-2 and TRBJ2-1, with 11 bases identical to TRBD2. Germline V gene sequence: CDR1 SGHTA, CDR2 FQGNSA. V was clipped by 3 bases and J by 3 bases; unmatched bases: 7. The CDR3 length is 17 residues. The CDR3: CASSLSSGGANYNEQFF. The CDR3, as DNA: TGTGCCAGCAGCTTGAGTAGCGGGGGGGCCAACTACAATGAGCAGTTCTTC.

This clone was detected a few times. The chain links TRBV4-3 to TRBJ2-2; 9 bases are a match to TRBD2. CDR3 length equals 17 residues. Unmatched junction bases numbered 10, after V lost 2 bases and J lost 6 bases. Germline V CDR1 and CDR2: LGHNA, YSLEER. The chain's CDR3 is CASSQWTAGGTAGELFF. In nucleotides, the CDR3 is TGCGCCAGCAGCCAATGGACTGCGGGAGGGACCGCCGGGGAGCTGTTTTTT.

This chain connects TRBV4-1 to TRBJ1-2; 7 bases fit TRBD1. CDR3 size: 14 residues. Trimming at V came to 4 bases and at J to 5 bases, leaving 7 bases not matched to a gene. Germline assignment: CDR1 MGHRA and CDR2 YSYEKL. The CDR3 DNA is TGCGCCAGCAGCCCTACCGACAGGGCGTATGGCTACACCTTC. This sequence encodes CASSPTDRAYGYTF.

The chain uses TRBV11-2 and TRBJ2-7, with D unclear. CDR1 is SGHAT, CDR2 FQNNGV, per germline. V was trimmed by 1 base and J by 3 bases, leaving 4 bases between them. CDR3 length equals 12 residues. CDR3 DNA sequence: TGTGCCAGCAGCTTAGCCGGCTACGAGCAGTACTTC. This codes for CASSLAGYEQYF. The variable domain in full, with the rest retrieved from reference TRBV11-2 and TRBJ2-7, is EAGVAQSPRYKIIEKRQSVAFWCNPISGHATLYWYQQILGQGPKLLIQFQNNGVVDDSQLPKDRFSAERLKGVDSTLKIQPAKLEDSAVYLCASSLAGYEQYFGPGTRLTVT.

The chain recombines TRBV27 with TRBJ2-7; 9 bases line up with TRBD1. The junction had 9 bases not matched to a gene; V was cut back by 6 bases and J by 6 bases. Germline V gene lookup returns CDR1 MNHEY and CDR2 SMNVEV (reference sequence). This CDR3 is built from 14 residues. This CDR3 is CASSPNRGPLEQYF. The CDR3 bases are TGTGCCAGCAGCCCCAACAGGGGGCCTCTCGAGCAGTACTTC.

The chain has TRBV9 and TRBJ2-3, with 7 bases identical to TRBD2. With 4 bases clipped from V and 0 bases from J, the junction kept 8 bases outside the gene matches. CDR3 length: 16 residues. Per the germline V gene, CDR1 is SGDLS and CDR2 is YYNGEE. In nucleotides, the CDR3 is TGTGCCAGCAGCAGAACACTAGCGTCTAGCACAGATACGCAGTATTTT. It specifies CASSRTLASSTDTQYF.

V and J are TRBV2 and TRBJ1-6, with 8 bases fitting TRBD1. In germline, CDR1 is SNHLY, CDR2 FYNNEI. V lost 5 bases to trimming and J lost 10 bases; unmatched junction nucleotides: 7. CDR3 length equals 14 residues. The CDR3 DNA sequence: TGTGCCAGCAGTCCGGACAGGGAAGGATCACCCCTCCACTTT. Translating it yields CASSPDREGSPLHF.

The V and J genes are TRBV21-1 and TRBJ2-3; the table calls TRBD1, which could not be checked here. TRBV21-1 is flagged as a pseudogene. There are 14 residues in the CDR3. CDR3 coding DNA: TGTGCCAGCAGCAAAGCTACAGGGGCAGATACGCAGTATTTT. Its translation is CASSKATGADTQYF.

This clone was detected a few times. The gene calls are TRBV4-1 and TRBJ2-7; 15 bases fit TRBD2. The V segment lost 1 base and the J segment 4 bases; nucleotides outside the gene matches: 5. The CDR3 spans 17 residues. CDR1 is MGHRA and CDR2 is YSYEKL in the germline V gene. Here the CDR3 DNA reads TGCGCCAGCAGCCAAGCCTCGGGACTAGCGGGGGGATACGAGCAGTACTTC. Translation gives CASSQASGLAGGYEQYF.

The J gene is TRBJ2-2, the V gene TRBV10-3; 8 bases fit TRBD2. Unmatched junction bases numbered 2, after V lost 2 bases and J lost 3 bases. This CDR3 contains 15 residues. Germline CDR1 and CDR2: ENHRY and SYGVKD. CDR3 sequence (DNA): TGTGCCATCAGTGAGCGGGGGGGAGACACCGGGGAGCTGTTTTTT. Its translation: CAISERGGDTGELFF.

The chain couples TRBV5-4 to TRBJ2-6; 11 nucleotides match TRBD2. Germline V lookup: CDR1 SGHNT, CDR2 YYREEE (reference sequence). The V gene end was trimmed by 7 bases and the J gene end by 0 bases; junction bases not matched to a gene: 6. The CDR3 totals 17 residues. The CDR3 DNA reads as TGTGCCAGCGGGGGACTAGCGGTTATCTCTGGGGCCAACGTCCTGACTTTC. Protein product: CASGGLAVISGANVLTF.

CDR3 in amino acids: CASSSPPTATNTEAFF. DNA for the CDR3: TGTGCCAGCAGCTCGCCCCCGACAGCCACGAACACTGAAGCTTTCTTT. This chain uses TRBV7-2 with TRBJ1-1; a weak D match, TRBD1 (5 bases). The CDR3 loop spans 16 amino acids. The V gene's germline CDR1 is SGHTA and CDR2 FQGNSA. The V end lost 4 bases, the J end lost 1 base, and 16 bases lay between the germline ends.

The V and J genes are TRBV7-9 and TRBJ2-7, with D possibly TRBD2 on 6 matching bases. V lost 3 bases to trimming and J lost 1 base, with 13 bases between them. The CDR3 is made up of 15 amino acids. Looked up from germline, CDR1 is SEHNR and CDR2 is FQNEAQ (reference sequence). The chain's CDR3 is CASSLGSGSSYEQYF. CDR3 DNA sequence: TGTGCCAGCAGCTTGGGGAGCGGGTCTTCCTACGAGCAGTACTTC.

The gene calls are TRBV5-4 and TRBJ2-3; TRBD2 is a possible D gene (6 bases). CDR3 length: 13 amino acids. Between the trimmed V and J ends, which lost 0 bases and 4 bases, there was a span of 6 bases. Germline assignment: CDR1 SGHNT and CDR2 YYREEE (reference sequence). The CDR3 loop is CASSLGGADTQYF. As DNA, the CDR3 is TGTGCCAGCAGCTTGGGGGGGGCAGATACGCAGTATTTT.

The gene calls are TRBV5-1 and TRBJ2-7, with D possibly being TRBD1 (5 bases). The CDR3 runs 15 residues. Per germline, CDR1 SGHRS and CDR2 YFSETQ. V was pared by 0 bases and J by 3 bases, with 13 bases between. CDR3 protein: CASSLDQGAGYEQYF. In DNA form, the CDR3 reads TGCGCCAGCAGCTTGGACCAGGGTGCAGGCTACGAGCAGTACTTC.

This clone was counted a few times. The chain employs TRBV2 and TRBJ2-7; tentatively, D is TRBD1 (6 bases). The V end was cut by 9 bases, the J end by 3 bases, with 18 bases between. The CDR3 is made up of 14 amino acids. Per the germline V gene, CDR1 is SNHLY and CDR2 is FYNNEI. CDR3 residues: CASRVGQRIYEQYF. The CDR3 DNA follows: TGTGCCAGTCGTGTCGGACAGAGAATCTACGAGCAGTACTTC. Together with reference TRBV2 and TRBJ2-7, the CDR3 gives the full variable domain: EPEVTQTPSHQVTQMGQEVILRCVPISNHLYFYWYRQILGQKVEFLVSFYNNEISEKSEIFDDQFSVERPDGSNFTLKIRSTKLEDSAMYFCASRVGQRIYEQYFGPGTRLTVT.

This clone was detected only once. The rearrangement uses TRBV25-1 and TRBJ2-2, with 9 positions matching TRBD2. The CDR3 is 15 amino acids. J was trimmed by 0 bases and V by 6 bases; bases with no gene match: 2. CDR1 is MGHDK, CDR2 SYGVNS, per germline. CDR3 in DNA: TGTGCCAGCAGAAGCGGGGGGCCGAACACCGGGGAGCTGTTTTTT. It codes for CASRSGGPNTGELFF.

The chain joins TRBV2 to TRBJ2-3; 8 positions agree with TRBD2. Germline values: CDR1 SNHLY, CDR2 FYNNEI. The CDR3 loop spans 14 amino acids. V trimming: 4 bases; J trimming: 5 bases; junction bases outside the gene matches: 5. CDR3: CASSATSGLDTQYF. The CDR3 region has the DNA TGTGCCAGCAGTGCTACTAGCGGCCTAGATACGCAGTATTTT. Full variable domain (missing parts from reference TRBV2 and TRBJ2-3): EPEVTQTPSHQVTQMGQEVILRCVPISNHLYFYWYRQILGQKVEFLVSFYNNEISEKSEIFDDQFSVERPDGSNFTLKIRSTKLEDSAMYFCASSATSGLDTQYFGPGTRLTVL.

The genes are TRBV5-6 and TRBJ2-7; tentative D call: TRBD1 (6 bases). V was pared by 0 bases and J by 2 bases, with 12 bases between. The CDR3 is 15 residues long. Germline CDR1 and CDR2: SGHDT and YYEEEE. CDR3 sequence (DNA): TGTGCCAGCAGCTTGGCCGGGACAAAAACCTACGAGCAGTACTTC. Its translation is CASSLAGTKTYEQYF.

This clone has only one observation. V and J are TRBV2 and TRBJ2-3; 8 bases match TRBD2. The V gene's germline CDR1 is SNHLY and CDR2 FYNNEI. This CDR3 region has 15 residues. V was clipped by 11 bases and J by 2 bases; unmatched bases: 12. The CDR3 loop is CAGKASGGNTDTQYF. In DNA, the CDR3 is TGTGCCGGAAAGGCGAGCGGGGGAAACACAGATACGCAGTATTTT.

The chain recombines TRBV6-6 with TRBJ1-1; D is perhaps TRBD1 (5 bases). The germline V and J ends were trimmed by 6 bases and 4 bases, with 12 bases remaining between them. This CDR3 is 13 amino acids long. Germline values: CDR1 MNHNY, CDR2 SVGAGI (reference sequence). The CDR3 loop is CASRSGRGTEAFF. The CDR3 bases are TGTGCCAGCAGATCGGGTAGGGGCACTGAAGCTTTCTTT.

CDR3 coding DNA: TGTGCCAGCAGCTACTGGGGGGCCTACGAGCAGTACTTC. It specifies CASSYWGAYEQYF. The rearrangement uses TRBV5-4 and TRBJ2-7, with D possibly TRBD2 on 6 matching bases. This CDR3 contains 13 residues. CDR1 and CDR2 from the germline V gene are SGHNT and YYREEE (reference sequence). V was shortened by 3 bases and J by 2 bases, with 9 bases between the two germline ends.

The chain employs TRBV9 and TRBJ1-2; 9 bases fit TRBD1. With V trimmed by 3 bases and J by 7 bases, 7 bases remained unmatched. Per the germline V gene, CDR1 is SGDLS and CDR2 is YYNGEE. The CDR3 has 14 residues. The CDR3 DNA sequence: TGTGCCAGCAGCGGAGCTAGACAGGGGGGTGGCTACACCTTC. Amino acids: CASSGARQGGGYTF.